The 10 T cell receptor beta chains below come from one sample, sequenced in a study of OX40 agonist ivuxolimab in advanced cancers. TCRdb keeps only in-frame clones here, not all; method: immunoSEQ multiplex PCR. The sample shows around 67,000 clones, 80% of them seen only once. The sequenced sample was CD4+ or CD8+ T cells sorted from blood, obtained in a trial of the OX40 agonist ivuxolimab. All receptors come from an adult with an advanced solid tumor such as melanoma, head and neck, liver or kidney cancer.

The rearrangement uses TRBV5-1 and TRBJ2-5; 7 bases fit TRBD2. The germline V gene has CDR1 SGHRS and CDR2 YFSETQ. The V segment lost 0 bases and the J segment 2 bases; nucleotides outside the gene matches: 4. The CDR3 has 15 residues. The CDR3: CASSLESSGQETQYF. CDR3 nucleotides: TGCGCCAGCAGCTTGGAATCTAGCGGACAAGAGACCCAGTACTTC.

This chain uses TRBV4-1 with TRBJ2-7; D is unresolved. V was clipped by 1 base and J by 5 bases, with 3 bases between them. The CDR3 has 11 residues. Germline CDR1 reads MGHRA; CDR2 reads YSYEKL. The chain's CDR3 is CASSQGNEQYF. In DNA form, the CDR3 reads TGCGCCAGCAGCCAAGGGAACGAGCAGTACTTC.

The chain recombines TRBV4-1 with TRBJ2-1; perhaps TRBD1 as D (6 bases). V lost 4 bases and J lost 2, with 15 bases in between. This CDR3 is 16 amino acids long. Germline CDR1 and CDR2: MGHRA and YSYEKL. The CDR3 bases are TGCGCCAGCAGCCTAACCGGACAGATAACCTACAATGAGCAGTTCTTC. Its protein product is CASSLTGQITYNEQFF.

CDR3 sequence: CASSPGGASGEQYF. The CDR3 bases are TGTGCCAGCAGTCCGGGGGGGGCTTCGGGCGAGCAGTACTTC. The chain combines TRBV28 with TRBJ2-7, with TRBD2 matching over 8 bases. V was pared by 5 bases and J by 6 bases, with 9 bases of the junction left unmatched. The germline V gene has CDR1 MDHEN and CDR2 SYDVKM. The length of the CDR3 is 14 residues. The complete variable domain, with remaining parts taken from reference TRBV28 and TRBJ2-7, reads DVKVTQSSRYLVKRTGEKVFLECVQDMDHENMFWYRQDPGLGLRLIYFSYDVKMKEKGDIPEGYSVSREKKERFSLILESASTNQTSMYLCASSPGGASGEQYFGPGTRLTVT.

The chain links TRBV11-2 to TRBJ2-2, with TRBD2 identical over 8 bases. Germline V gene lookup returns CDR1 SGHAT and CDR2 FQNNGV. There are 14 residues in the CDR3. The trim removed 5 bases at V and 4 bases at J, leaving 3 bases unmatched. In DNA form, the CDR3 reads TGTGCCAGCAGCCCCGGGGGGGGCACCGGGGAGCTGTTTTTT. Translating gives CASSPGGGTGELFF.

V usage is TRBV18 and J usage is TRBJ1-4; 11 bases line up with TRBD1. V shed 3 bases, J shed 7 bases, and the junction held 4 bases outside the gene matches. Germline CDR1 is KGHSH and CDR2 is LQKENI. The CDR3 length is 15 residues. The CDR3 sequence: CASSPPGQGGEKLFF. DNA of the CDR3: TGTGCCAGCTCACCTCCGGGACAGGGGGGTGAAAAACTGTTTTTT.

The V and J genes are TRBV19 and TRBJ2-5; 7 bases map to TRBD1. CDR1 LNHDA and CDR2 SQIVND come from the germline V gene (reference sequence). V lost 6 bases, J lost 5 bases, and 6 bases stayed unmatched. CDR3 length equals 13 residues. The CDR3 DNA reads TGTGCCAGTAGAGGGACAGCTCTCGAGACCCAGTACTTC. This translates into CASRGTALETQYF.

The chain couples TRBV14 to TRBJ1-2; 7 nucleotides match TRBD1. CDR1 and CDR2 (germline): SGHDN, FVKESK. CDR3 length equals 14 residues. J gave up 9 bases and V 4 bases, and 11 bases lay outside the gene matches. CDR3 amino acids: CASSPVGTATRYTF. Here the CDR3 DNA reads TGTGCCAGCAGCCCAGTCGGGACAGCCACGCGCTACACCTTC.

The chain links TRBV4-1 to TRBJ2-5; 8 bases line up with TRBD2. The germline V gene encodes CDR1 MGHRA and CDR2 YSYEKL. The J segment lost 13 bases and the V segment lost 1 base, leaving 8 bases of the junction unmatched. The CDR3 is 13 residues long. The CDR3 is CASSQVSGTSRYF. Written as DNA, the CDR3 is TGCGCCAGCAGCCAAGTGTCCGGGACTAGTAGGTACTTC.

V gene TRBV6-5 combines with J gene TRBJ1-2, with a possible D match to TRBD1 (6 bases). The V and J ends lost 5 bases and 2 bases respectively, with 15 bases between them. The CDR3 spans 15 residues. Germline V gives CDR1 MNHEY, CDR2 SVGAGI. The CDR3 loop reads CASSRTLGGNYGYTF. DNA for the CDR3: TGTGCCAGCAGTCGGACATTAGGGGGGAACTATGGCTACACCTTC.